The rows below give T cell receptor beta chains drawn from one sample of a study of early stage breast cancer tumors. The repertoire was sequenced with immunoSEQ multiplex PCR; TCRdb's copy has only in-frame clones and lacks some. The sample lists more than 5,000 clones, around 70% occurring once. The sample comprised breast tumor tissue. The origin of the receptors is a person between 60 and 69 years old with breast cancer. Both conserved end residues are part of each CDR3. The D gene is left open where the match is weak. Not every row has a clone size; where given, it reads once, few, many or a size class.

V	J	D	size	DNA	CDR3
TRBV9	TRBJ2-3	.	.	TGTGCCAGCAGACAGGGTCTAGGGAACGCAGATACGCAGTATTTT	CASRQGLGNADTQYF
TRBV10-3	TRBJ2-3	.	.	TGTGCCATCAGTGAGAACCCCGGGGGGCGAGATACGCAGTATTTT	CAISENPGGRDTQYF
TRBV9	TRBJ1-5	.	.	TGTGCCTCCGGGGGGGGGTTTCAGCCCCAGCATTTT	CASGGGFQPQHF
TRBV28	TRBJ1-6	.	few	TGTGCCAGCAGTTTAGACGGCAGGAGGTCACCCCTCCACTTT	CASSLDGRRSPLHF
TRBV27	TRBJ2-2	TRBD1	.	TGTGCCAGCTCCCTGACAGGGTGGGCCGGGGAGCTGTTTTTT	CASSLTGWAGELFF
TRBV4-2	TRBJ1-3	.	few	TGTGCCAGCAGCCAAAGAGGCCTGGGGAACACCATATATTTT	CASSQRGLGNTIYF
TRBV19	TRBJ2-7	TRBD1	.	TGTGCCAGTAGTCCCAGTGAGGGGGCGGTCGACGAGCAGTACTTC	CASSPSEGAVDEQYF
TRBV6-4	TRBJ2-3	TRBD2	.	TGTGCCAGCAGTGGAGGCGGGAGTAGCACAGATACGCAGTATTTT	CASSGGGSSTDTQYF
TRBV7-9	TRBJ1-5	.	.	TGTGCCAGCAGCTTAGCGGGGTCCGCCCAGCATTTT	CASSLAGSAQHF
TRBV18	TRBJ1-1	TRBD1	.	TGTGCCAGCTCAACCGGACAGGGGAGGTCGGGCACTGAAGCTTTCTTT	CASSTGQGRSGTEAFF
TRBV27	TRBJ2-1	TRBD2	.	TGTGCCTCCGGCAGACTAGAGGGCGGGAGTAATGAGCAGTTCTTC	CASGRLEGGSNEQFF
TRBV19	TRBJ2-1	TRBD2	.	TGTGCCAGTAGTATTGGCACGGGTGGGACTAGTTTCTTC	CASSIGTGGTSFF
TRBV6-6	TRBJ2-7	.	.	TGTGCCAGCAGTTACAGGACAGCCTACGAGCAGTACTTC	CASSYRTAYEQYF
TRBV7-2	TRBJ2-5	.	.	TGTGCCAGCAGATTCGGACCCGAAGAGACCCAGTACTTC	CASRFGPEETQYF
TRBV10-3	TRBJ2-7	.	.	TGTGCCATCAGGGGAGGCGCCTACTACGAGCAGTACTTC	CAIRGGAYYEQYF
TRBV18	TRBJ2-5	.	few	TGTGCCAGCTCACGCCAAGAGACCCAGTACTTC	CASSRQETQYF